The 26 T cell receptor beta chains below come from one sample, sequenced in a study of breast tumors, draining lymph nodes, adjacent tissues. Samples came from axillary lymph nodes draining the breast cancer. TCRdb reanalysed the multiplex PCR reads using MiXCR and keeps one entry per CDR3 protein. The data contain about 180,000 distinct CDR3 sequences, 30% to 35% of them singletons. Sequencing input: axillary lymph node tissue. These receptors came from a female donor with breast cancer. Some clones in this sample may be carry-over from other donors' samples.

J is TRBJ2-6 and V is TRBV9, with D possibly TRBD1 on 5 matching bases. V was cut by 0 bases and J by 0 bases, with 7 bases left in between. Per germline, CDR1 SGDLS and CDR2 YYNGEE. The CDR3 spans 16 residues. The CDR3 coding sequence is TGTGCCAGCAGCGTAGACAGGACCTCTGGGGCCAACGTCCTGACTTTC. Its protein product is CASSVDRTSGANVLTF.

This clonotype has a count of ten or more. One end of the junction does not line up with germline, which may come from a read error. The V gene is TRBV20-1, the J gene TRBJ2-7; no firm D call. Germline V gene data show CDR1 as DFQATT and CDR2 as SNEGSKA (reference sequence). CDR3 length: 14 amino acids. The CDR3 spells CSASLGSISHEQYF. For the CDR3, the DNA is TGCAGTGCCTCCCTGGGCTCCATCTCCCACGAGCAGTACTTC.

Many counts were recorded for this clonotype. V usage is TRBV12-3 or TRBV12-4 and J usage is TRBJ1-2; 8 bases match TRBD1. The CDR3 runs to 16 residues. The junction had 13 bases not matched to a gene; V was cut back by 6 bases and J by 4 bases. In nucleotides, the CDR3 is TGTGCCAGCAGCCCCTCGCCAGGGGGCTTCGGCTATGGCTACACCTTC. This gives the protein CASSPSPGGFGYGYTF.

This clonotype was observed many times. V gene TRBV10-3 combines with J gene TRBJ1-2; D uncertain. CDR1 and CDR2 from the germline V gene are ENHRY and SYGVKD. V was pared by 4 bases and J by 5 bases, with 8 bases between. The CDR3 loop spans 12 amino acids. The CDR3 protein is CAISASKYGYTF. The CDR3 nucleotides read TGTGCCATCAGTGCCTCGAAGTATGGCTACACCTTC.

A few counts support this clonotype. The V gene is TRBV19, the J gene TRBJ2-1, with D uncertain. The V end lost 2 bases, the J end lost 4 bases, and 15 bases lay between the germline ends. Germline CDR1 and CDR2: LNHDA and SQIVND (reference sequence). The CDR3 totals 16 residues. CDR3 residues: CASSITGYAQYNEQFF. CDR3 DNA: TGTGCCAGTAGTATAACCGGATATGCTCAATACAATGAGCAGTTCTTC.

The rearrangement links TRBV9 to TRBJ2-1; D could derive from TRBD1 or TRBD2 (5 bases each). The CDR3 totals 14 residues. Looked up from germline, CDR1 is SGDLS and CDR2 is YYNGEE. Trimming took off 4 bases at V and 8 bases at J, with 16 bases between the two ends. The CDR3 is CASSPRPLGDEQFF. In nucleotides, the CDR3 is TGTGCCAGCAGCCCCCGTCCCCTGGGGGATGAGCAGTTCTTC.

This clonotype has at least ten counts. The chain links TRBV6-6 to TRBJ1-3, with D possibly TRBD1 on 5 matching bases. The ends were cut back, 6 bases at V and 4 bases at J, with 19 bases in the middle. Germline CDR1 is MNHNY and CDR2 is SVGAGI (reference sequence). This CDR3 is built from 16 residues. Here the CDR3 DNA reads TGTGCCAGCAGCGGAAAGGGGCAGGGACTGGGAAACACCATATATTTT. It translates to CASSGKGQGLGNTIYF.

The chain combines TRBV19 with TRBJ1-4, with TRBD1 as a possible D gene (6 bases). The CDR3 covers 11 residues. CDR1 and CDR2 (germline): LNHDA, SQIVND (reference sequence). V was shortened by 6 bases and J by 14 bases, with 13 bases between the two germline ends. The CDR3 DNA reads TGTGCCAGTAGCAGAAGGGACAACCTGTTTTTT. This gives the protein CASSRRDNLFF.

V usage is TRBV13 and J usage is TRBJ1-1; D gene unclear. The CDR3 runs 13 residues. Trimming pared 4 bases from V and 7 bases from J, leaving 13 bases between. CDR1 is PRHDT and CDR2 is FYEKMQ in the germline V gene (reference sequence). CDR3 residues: CASSSPNGVEAFF. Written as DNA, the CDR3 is TGTGCCAGCAGCTCCCCAAACGGTGTTGAAGCTTTCTTT.

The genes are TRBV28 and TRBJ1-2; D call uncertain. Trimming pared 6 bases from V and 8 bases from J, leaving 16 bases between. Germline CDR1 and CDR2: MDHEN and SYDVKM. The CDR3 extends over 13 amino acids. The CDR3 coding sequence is TGTGCCAGCAGCCCCCGTGAGGTGTGGGGCTACACCTTC. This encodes CASSPREVWGYTF.

The CDR3 DNA reads TGCAGCGTCCCAACTTGGAGGTTAGAGACCCAGTACTTC. This encodes CSVPTWRLETQYF. The genes are TRBV29-1 and TRBJ2-5; the D gene is possibly TRBD2 (5 bases). CDR3 length: 13 amino acids. Trimming removed 6 bases from V and 4 bases from J, with 15 bases in between. CDR1 is SQVTM, CDR2 ANQGSEA, per germline. Variable domain in full (rest from reference TRBV29-1 and TRBJ2-5): SAVISQKPSRDICQRGTSLTIQCQVDSQVTMMFWYRQQPGQSLTLIATANQGSEATYESGFVIDKFPISRPNLTFSTLTVSNMSPEDSSIYLCSVPTWRLETQYFGPGTRLLVL.

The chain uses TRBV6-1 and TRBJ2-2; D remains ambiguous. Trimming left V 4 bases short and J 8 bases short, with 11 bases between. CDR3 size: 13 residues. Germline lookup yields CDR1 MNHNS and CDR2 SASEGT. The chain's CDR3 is CASSAGRSGELFF. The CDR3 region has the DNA TGTGCCAGCAGTGCCGGTAGGTCAGGGGAGCTGTTTTTT.

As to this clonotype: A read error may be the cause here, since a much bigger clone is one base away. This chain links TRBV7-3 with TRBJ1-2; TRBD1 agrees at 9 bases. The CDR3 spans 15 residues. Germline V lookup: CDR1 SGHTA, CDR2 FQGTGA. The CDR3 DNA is TGTGCCAGCAGCTTAGATCCGACAGGGGGTTATGGCTACCCCTTC. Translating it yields CASSLDPTGGYGYPF. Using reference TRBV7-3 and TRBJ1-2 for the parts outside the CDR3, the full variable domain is GAGVSQTPSNKVTEKGKYVELRCDPISGHTALYWYRQSLGQGPEFLIYFQGTGAADDSGLPNDRFFAVRPEGSVSTLKIQRTERGDSAVYLCASSLDPTGGYGYPFGSGTRLTVV.

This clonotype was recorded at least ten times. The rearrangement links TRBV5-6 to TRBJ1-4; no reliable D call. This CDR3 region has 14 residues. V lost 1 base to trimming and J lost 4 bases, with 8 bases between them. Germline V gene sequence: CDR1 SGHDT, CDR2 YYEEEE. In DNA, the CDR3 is TGTGCCAGCAGCTTGAAGGTTCTTAATGAAAAACTGTTTTTT. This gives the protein CASSLKVLNEKLFF.

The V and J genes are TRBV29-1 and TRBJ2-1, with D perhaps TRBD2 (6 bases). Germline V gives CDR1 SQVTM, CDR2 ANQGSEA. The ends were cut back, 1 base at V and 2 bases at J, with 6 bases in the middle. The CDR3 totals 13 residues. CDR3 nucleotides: TGCAGCGTTGAAGTAGCGGCCTACAATGAGCAGTTCTTC. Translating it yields CSVEVAAYNEQFF.

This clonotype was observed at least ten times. The CDR3 DNA reads as TGTGCCAGCAGCTTGCCTCAAGAGACCCAGTACTTC. It is translated as CASSLPQETQYF. The rearrangement links TRBV5-8 to TRBJ2-5, with D hard to call. V was trimmed by 1 base and J by 2 bases, leaving 3 bases between them. This CDR3 is built from 12 residues. CDR1 and CDR2 from the germline V gene are SGHTS and YDEGEE.

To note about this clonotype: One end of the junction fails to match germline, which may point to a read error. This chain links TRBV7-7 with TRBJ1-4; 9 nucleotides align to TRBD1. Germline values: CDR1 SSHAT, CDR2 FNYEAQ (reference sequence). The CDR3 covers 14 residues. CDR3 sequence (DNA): TGTGCTAGCAGCCAGGGACAGGGATATGAAAAACTGTTTTTT. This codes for CASSQGQGYEKLFF.

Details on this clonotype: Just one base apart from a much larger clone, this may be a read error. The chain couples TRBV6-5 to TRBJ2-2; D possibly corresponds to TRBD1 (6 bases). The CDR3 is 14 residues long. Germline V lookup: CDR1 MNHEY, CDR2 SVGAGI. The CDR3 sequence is CASSLQGTNGEPFF. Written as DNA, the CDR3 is TGTGCCAGCAGTTTACAGGGTACGAACGGGGAGCCGTTTTTT.

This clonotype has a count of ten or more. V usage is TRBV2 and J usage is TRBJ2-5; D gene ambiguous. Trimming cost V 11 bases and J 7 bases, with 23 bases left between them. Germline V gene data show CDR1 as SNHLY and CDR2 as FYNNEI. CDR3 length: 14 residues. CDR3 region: CACQHSTSPTTQYF. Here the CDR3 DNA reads TGTGCCTGCCAGCATAGCACTTCCCCAACGACCCAGTACTTC. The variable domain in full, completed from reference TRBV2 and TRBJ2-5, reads EPEVTQTPSHQVTQMGQEVILRCVPISNHLYFYWYRQILGQKVEFLVSFYNNEISEKSEIFDDQFSVERPDGSNFTLKIRSTKLEDSAMYFCACQHSTSPTTQYFGPGTRLLVL.

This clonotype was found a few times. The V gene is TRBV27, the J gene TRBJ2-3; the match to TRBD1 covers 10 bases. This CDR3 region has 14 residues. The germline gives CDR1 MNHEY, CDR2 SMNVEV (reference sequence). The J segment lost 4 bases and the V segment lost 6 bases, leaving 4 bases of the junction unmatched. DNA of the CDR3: TGTGCCAGCAGGAGGACAGGGGGAGCAGATACGCAGTATTTT. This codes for CASRRTGGADTQYF.

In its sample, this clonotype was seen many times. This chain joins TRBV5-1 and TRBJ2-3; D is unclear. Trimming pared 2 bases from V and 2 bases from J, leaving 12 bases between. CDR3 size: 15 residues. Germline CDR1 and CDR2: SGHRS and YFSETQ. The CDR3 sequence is CASSLKPPVTDTQYF. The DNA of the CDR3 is TGCGCCAGCAGCTTAAAACCCCCGGTCACAGATACGCAGTATTTT.

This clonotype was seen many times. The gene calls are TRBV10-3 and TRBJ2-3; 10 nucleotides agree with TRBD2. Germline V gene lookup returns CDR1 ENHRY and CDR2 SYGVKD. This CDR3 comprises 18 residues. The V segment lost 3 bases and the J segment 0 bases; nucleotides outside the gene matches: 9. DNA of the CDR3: TGTGCCATCAGTGACTGGGAAGCGGGAGGGCCGAGCACAGATACGCAGTATTTT. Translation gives CAISDWEAGGPSTDTQYF.

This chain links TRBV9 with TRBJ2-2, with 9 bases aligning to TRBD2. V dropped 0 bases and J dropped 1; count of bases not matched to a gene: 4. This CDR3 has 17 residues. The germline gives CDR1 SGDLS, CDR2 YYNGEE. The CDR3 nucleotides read TGTGCCAGCAGCGTAGGTCTAGCGGGACAGAACACCGGGGAGCTGTTTTTT. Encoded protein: CASSVGLAGQNTGELFF.

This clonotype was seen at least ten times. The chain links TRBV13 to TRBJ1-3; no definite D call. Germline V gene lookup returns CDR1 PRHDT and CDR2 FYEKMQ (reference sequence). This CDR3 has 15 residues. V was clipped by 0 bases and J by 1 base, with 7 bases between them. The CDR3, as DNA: TGTGCCAGCAGCTTAGGTAGGACGTCTGGAAACACCATATATTTT. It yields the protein CASSLGRTSGNTIYF.

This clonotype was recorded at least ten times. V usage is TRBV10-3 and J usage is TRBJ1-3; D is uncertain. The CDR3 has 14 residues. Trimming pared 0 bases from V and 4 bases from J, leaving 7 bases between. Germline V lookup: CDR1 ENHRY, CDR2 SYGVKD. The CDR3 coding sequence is TGTGCCATCAGTGAGTCCGGGTCAGGAAACACCATATATTTT. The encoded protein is CAISESGSGNTIYF.

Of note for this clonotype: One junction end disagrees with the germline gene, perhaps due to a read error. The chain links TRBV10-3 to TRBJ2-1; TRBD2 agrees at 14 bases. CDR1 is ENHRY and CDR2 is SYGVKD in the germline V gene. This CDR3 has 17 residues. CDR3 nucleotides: TGTGCCGTCAGTGATTCCCGACTAGCGGGAGGGCCCAATGAGCAGTTCTTC. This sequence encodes CAVSDSRLAGGPNEQFF.